This section outlines one T cell receptor (beta chain) sequence together with its context. Its cognate antigen is unknown. No conserved phenylalanine or tryptophan ends this CDR3, so it is likely a read error. This entry is derived from a study of tumor-infiltrating lymphocytes in primary liver carcinoma. Study-wide context: Read depth, roughly 3.5 to 7.13 million productive TCRbeta reads, did not differ significantly between tissues.

Study observations and caveats: Tumor top-250-clone fraction significantly exceeded that of blood (p = 0.039). Roughly 8-24% of top clones, and no more, occurred in all five tumor regions.

Unsorted bulk tissue, roughly 20-34 mg of it, served as the source for co-extraction of RNA and DNA. With a constant-region primer, TCR beta cDNA was made from 400 to 550 ng of total RNA. Three nested multiplex PCR rounds of slightly modified ARM-PCR generated TCR beta libraries. Primers for the first two PCR rounds were TRBV1-TRBV30 forward primers and a C-beta reverse primer (approximately 9 cycles per round). MiXCR was run by TCRdb on the multiplex PCR reads, yielding one entry per CDR3 protein. Of 150,000 to 200,000 distinct CDR3 sequences in the sample, over 80% were seen once. This CDR3 spans 14 amino acids. Germline CDR1 is MNHNS and CDR2 is SASEGT. The V end lost 9 bases, the J end lost 1 base, and 16 bases lay between the germline ends.

The rearrangement joins TRBV6-1 to TRBJ2-7; D unresolved. Sequences were obtained from tumor tissue from primary liver carcinoma. The source of this sequence is a man aged 40-49 years with primary liver carcinoma and hepatitis B virus infection. CDR3 in DNA: TGTGCCAGTACAAGCGAGAGCTTGTCCTACGAGCAGTACCTC. Translation: CASTSESLSYEQYL.